This is a list of T cell receptor beta chains from one sample in a study of blood T cell repertoires in COVID-19. Profiled with immunoSEQ multiplex PCR; TCRdb holds only in-frame clones, not every one. Of around 30,000 clones in the sample, roughly 90% are singletons; the top ten hold approximately 5.9%. The sample was peripheral blood. The receptors come from a human donor in a cohort sampled during active COVID-19. The CDR3 runs from the conserved cysteine through the conserved F or W. D genes are given only for firm matches. A row's size may be missing; if present it is once, few, many or a size class.

d_gene	j_gene	abundance	len	v_gene	CDR3aa	CDR3nt
.	TRBJ2-3	.	11	TRBV12-3/TRBV12-4	CASSLGATQYF	TGTGCCAGCAGTTTAGGGGCTACGCAGTATTTT
.	TRBJ2-5	.	16	TRBV13	CASSLVTQGLGETQYF	TGTGCCAGCAGCTTAGTTACCCAGGGCCTGGGGGAGACCCAGTACTTC
TRBD2	TRBJ2-7	.	15	TRBV5-4	CASSWGLAGRDEQYF	TGTGCCAGCAGCTGGGGACTAGCGGGGAGGGACGAGCAGTACTTC
TRBD1	TRBJ2-1	.	15	TRBV27	CASSGDRGNYNEQFF	TGTGCCAGCAGTGGGGACAGGGGTAACTACAATGAGCAGTTCTTC
TRBD1	TRBJ2-7	.	14	TRBV28	CASSPGQGRHEQYF	TGTGCCAGCAGCCCGGGACAGGGTCGCCACGAGCAGTACTTC
TRBD2	TRBJ2-1	.	17	TRBV7-6	CASSLAPLAGGQNEQFF	TGTGCCAGCAGCTTAGCTCCACTAGCGGGGGGGCAGAATGAGCAGTTCTTC
.	TRBJ1-1	.	11	TRBV5-1	CASSFGTEAFF	TGCGCCAGCAGCTTCGGGACTGAAGCTTTCTTT
.	TRBJ1-4	few	11	TRBV10-3	CAISDGEKLFF	TGTGCCATCAGTGACGGTGAAAAACTGTTTTTT
.	TRBJ1-2	.	11	TRBV6-5	CASRQGYGYTF	TGTGCCAGCAGACAGGGATACGGCTACACCTTC
TRBD2	TRBJ2-7	.	13	TRBV28	CASSAGGTYEQYF	TGTGCCAGCAGCGCCGGGGGGACCTACGAGCAGTACTTC
TRBD2	TRBJ2-7	.	13	TRBV24-1	CATSDASGDEQYF	TGTGCCACCAGTGATGCTAGCGGGGACGAGCAGTACTTC
TRBD1	TRBJ1-1	few	15	TRBV27	CASSFAGTANTEAFF	TGTGCCAGCAGTTTCGCCGGGACAGCCAACACTGAAGCTTTCTTT
TRBD1	TRBJ1-5	.	15	TRBV6-2/TRBV6-3	CASSWTGQYNQPQHF	TGTGCCAGCAGTTGGACAGGTCAATACAATCAGCCCCAGCATTTT
TRBD1	TRBJ1-6	.	14	TRBV7-8	CASSAGQGYSPLHF	TGTGCCAGCAGCGCGGGACAGGGGTATTCACCCCTCCACTTT
TRBD1	TRBJ2-2	.	16	TRBV25-1	CASRSDRVQGTGELFF	TGTGCCAGCAGATCGGACAGGGTCCAGGGGACCGGGGAGCTGTTTTTT
TRBD1	TRBJ2-3	once	13	TRBV25-1	CASNDRVGNTQYF	TGTGCCAGCAACGACAGGGTTGGAAATACGCAGTATTTT
.	TRBJ2-7	few	13	TRBV24-1	CATSDLHSYEQYF	TGTGCCACCAGTGATTTGCACTCCTACGAGCAGTACTTC
.	TRBJ1-4	.	14	TRBV21-1	CASSKRVEDEKLFF	TGTGCCAGCAGCAAACGGGTAGAGGATGAAAAACTGTTTTTT
TRBD1	TRBJ2-4	.	12	TRBV6-5	CASSNRQGARYF	TGTGCCAGCAGTAACAGACAGGGGGCCCGGTACTTC
.	TRBJ2-3	.	11	TRBV10-3	CAISELDTQYF	TGTGCCATCAGTGAGCTGGATACGCAGTATTTT
TRBD1	TRBJ1-3	.	18	TRBV27	CASSLRGQGARLGNTIYF	TGTGCCAGCAGTTTAAGGGGTCAGGGGGCGCGTTTGGGCAACACCATATATTTT
.	TRBJ1-2	.	13	TRBV12-5	CASAPRQGFGYTF	TGTGCTAGTGCCCCCCGACAAGGATTTGGCTACACCTTC
TRBD1	TRBJ1-6	.	15	TRBV27	CASRRQGAINSPLHF	TGTGCCAGCAGACGACAGGGGGCAATTAATTCACCCCTCCACTTT
TRBD1	TRBJ1-1	few	15	TRBV6-4	CASSPLDRGNTEAFF	TGTGCCAGCAGTCCTCTAGACAGGGGTAACACTGAAGCTTTCTTT
.	TRBJ1-1	.	15	TRBV5-1	CASSLEGTTNTEAFF	TGCGCCAGCAGCTTGGAGGGGACTACGAACACTGAAGCTTTCTTT
TRBD2	TRBJ2-3	once	11	TRBV29-1	CSAEREGPQYF	TGCAGCGCCGAAAGGGAGGGACCGCAGTATTTT
.	TRBJ2-7	.	11	TRBV24-1	CATSDLREQYF	TGTGCCACCAGTGATTTGCGGGAGCAGTACTTC
.	TRBJ1-1	.	14	TRBV7-2	CASSLQGGGTEAFF	TGTGCCAGCAGCTTACAAGGGGGGGGGACTGAAGCTTTCTTT
TRBD1	TRBJ2-1	.	13	TRBV18	CASSPDRVIEQFF	TGTGCCAGCTCACCGGACAGGGTAATTGAGCAGTTCTTC